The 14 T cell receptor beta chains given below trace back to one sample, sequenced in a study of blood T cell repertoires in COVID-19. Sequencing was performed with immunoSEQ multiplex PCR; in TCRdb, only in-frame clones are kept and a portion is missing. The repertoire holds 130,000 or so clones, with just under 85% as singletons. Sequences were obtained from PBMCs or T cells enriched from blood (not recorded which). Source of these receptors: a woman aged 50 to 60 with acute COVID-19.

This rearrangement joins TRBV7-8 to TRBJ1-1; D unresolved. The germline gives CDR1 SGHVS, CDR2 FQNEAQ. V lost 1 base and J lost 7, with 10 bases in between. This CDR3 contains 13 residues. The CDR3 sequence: CASSLDAGFEAFF. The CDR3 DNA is TGTGCCAGCAGCTTAGATGCGGGATTTGAAGCTTTCTTT.

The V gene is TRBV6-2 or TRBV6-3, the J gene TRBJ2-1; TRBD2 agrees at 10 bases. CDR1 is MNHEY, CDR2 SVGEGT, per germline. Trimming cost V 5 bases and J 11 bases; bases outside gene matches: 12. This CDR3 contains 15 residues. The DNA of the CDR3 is TGTGCCAGCAGTCCACTAGCGGGAACTTCATCTAAGCAGTTCTTC. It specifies CASSPLAGTSSKQFF.

Here the CDR3 reads CASSYSTAGVAGELFF. CDR3 DNA: TGTGCCAGCAGTTACTCGACTGCGGGGGTTGCCGGGGAGCTGTTTTTT. V usage is TRBV6-2 or TRBV6-3 and J usage is TRBJ2-2; 7 bases line up with TRBD2. The CDR3 spans 16 residues. CDR1 and CDR2 (germline): MNHEY, SVGEGT. The V segment lost 0 bases and the J segment 6 bases; nucleotides outside the gene matches: 7.

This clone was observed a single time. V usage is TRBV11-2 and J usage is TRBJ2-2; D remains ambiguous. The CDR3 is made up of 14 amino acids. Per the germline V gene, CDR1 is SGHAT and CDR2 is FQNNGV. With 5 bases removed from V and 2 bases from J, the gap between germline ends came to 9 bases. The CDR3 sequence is CASSRSVNTGELFF. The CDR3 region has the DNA TGTGCCAGCAGCCGCAGTGTCAACACCGGGGAGCTGTTTTTT.

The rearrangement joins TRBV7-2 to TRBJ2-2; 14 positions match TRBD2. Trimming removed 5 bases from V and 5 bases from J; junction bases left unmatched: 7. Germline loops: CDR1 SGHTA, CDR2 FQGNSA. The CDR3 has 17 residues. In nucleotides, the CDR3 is TGTGCCAGCAGCCCCGATTGGACTAGCGGGAGGACCGGGGAGCTGTTTTTT. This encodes CASSPDWTSGRTGELFF.

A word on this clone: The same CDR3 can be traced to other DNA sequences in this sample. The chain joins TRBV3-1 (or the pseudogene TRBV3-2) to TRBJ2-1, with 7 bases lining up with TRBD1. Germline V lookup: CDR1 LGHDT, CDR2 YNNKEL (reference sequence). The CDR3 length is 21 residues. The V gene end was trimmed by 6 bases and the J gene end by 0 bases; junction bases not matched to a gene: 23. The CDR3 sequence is CASSQSLPFTGAPSSYNEQFF. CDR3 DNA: TGTGCCAGCAGTCAATCCCTCCCCTTTACAGGGGCTCCGAGCTCCTACAATGAGCAGTTCTTC.

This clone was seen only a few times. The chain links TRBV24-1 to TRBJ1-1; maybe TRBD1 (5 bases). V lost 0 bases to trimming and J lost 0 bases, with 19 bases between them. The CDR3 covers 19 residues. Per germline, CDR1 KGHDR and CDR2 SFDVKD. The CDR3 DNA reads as TGTGCCACCAGTGATTTGCGGCCTCGGGGGGTTAAGGTGAACACTGAAGCTTTCTTT. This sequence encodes CATSDLRPRGVKVNTEAFF.

CDR3 in DNA: TGTGCCAGCAGCCAAGTTACGGCTAGCGGGGGTCCCTACAATGAGCAGTTCTTC. Protein product: CASSQVTASGGPYNEQFF. The chain joins TRBV3-1 (or the pseudogene TRBV3-2) to TRBJ2-1; TRBD2 aligns across 10 bases. The CDR3 length is 18 residues. J was trimmed by 2 bases and V by 1 base; bases with no gene match: 8. CDR1 is LGHDT, CDR2 YNNKEL, per germline (reference sequence).

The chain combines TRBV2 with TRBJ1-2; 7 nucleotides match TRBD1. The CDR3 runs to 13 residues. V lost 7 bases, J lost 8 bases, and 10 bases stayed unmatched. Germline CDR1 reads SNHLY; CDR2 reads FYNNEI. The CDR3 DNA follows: TGTGCCAGCACTGGCACCCCGGGACAGGGCTACACCTTC. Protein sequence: CASTGTPGQGYTF.

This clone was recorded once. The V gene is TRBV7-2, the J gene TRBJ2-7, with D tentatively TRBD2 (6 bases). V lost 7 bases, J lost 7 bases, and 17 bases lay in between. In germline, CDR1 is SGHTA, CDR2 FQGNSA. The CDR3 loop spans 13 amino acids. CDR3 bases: TGTGCCAGCAACAACACACCCCGGGGGGAGCAGTACTTC. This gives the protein CASNNTPRGEQYF.

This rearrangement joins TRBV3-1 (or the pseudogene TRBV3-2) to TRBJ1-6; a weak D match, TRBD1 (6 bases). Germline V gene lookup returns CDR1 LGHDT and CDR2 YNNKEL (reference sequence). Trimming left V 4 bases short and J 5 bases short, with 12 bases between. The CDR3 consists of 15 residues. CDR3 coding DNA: TGTGCCAGCAGCCTCTCAGGGGTGGATAATTCACCCCTCCACTTT. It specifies CASSLSGVDNSPLHF.

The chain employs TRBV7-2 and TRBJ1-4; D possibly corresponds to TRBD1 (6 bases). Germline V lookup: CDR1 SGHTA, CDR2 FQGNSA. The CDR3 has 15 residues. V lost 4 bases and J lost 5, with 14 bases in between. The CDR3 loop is CASSSDGQLNEKLFF. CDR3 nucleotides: TGTGCCAGCAGCTCGGACGGACAGCTGAATGAAAAACTGTTTTTT. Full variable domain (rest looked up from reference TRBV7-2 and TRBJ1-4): GAGVSQSPSNKVTEKGKDVELRCDPISGHTALYWYRQSLGQGLEFLIYFQGNSAPDKSGLPSDRFSAERTGGSVSTLTIQRTQQEDSAVYLCASSSDGQLNEKLFFGSGTQLSVL.

CDR3 in DNA: TGTGCCAGCAGCTCCGGCGGGGGAGGGTACGAGCAGTACTTC. Its translation: CASSSGGGGYEQYF. The rearrangement links TRBV7-2 to TRBJ2-7, with 7 bases fitting TRBD2. Germline CDR1 is SGHTA and CDR2 is FQGNSA. V gave up 4 bases and J gave up 4 bases; unmatched junction bases: 7. This CDR3 has 14 residues.

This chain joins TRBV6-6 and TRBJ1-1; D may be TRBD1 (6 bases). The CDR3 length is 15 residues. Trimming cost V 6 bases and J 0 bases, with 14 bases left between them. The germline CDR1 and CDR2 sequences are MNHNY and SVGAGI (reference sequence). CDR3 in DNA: TGTGCCAGCAGACCAGCGGGGGGGCTGAACACTGAAGCTTTCTTT. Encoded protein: CASRPAGGLNTEAFF.